Presented here are 22 T cell receptor beta chains from one specimen sequenced in a study of T cell repertoires in cytomegalovirus infection. In TCRdb, the reads were re-called with MiXCR into one record per CDR3 protein. This sample yields approximately 200,000 distinct CDR3 sequences, of which 22% are seen a single time; 18% belongs to the top ten. Sequencing was performed on CD8+ T cells from PBMCs. The receptors were sampled from a human donor in good health (CMV status not recorded). Some clones in this sample may be carry-over from other donors' samples.

The V call is TRBV19, the J call TRBJ2-2, with D unclear. CDR1 and CDR2 (germline): LNHDA, SQIVND (reference sequence). V was clipped by 5 bases and J by 0 bases, with 13 bases between them. CDR3 size: 16 residues. The CDR3 here is CASSGYEPSNTGELFF. CDR3 coding DNA: TGTGCCAGTAGTGGCTACGAGCCGTCGAACACCGGGGAGCTGTTTTTT.

V usage is TRBV5-4 and J usage is TRBJ1-1, with D perhaps TRBD1 (5 bases). The CDR3 sequence is 14 residues long. V was clipped by 1 base and J by 1 base, with 8 bases between them. Germline V gene data show CDR1 as SGHNT and CDR2 as YYREEE (reference sequence). This chain's CDR3 is CASSLRGQNTEAFF. In DNA, the CDR3 is TGTGCCAGCAGCTTGAGGGGCCAGAACACTGAAGCTTTCTTT.

This clonotype was found many times. The CDR3 ends on some other residue instead of the conserved phenylalanine or tryptophan, so this is likely a read error. No DNA is shown, since the ends of the CDR3 on it are uncertain; the CDR3 is the one TCRdb lists. The chain recombines TRBV20-1 with TRBJ2-7. CDR1 and CDR2 (germline): DFQATT, SNEGSKA (reference sequence). The CDR3 has 9 residues if both end residues are counted. CDR3 in amino acids: CSARVLVDL.

The J gene is TRBJ1-1, the V gene TRBV5-1, with 9 bases fitting TRBD1. V was clipped by 3 bases and J by 0 bases; unmatched bases: 9. Germline-derived CDR1 and CDR2 are SGHRS and YFSETQ. CDR3 length: 17 amino acids. CDR3 sequence (DNA): TGCGCCAGCAGCTCGACAGGGGGACCGCTGATGAACACTGAAGCTTTCTTT. Protein product: CASSSTGGPLMNTEAFF.

The chain uses TRBV20-1 and TRBJ1-2; 7 bases line up with TRBD1. Germline trimming cut 0 bases from V and 3 bases from J; bases unmatched to any gene: 7. The CDR3 loop spans 15 amino acids. Germline assignment: CDR1 DFQATT and CDR2 SNEGSKA (reference sequence). The CDR3, as DNA: TGCAGTGCTAGAGATAAGGACAGGAGAGACTATGGCTACACCTTC. It is translated as CSARDKDRRDYGYTF.

This clonotype showed up just a few times. V gene TRBV6-6 combines with J gene TRBJ1-2; no reliable D call. From germline, CDR1 is MNHNY and CDR2 SVGAGI (reference sequence). The CDR3 length is 14 residues. V was cut by 8 bases and J by 4 bases, with 17 bases left in between. The CDR3 sequence: CASQGYKGGYGYTF. The CDR3 DNA reads as TGTGCCAGCCAAGGGTATAAAGGCGGCTATGGCTACACCTTC.

This sequence joins TRBV7-2 and TRBJ2-2; D unresolved. Germline CDR1 and CDR2: SGHTA and FQGNSA. This CDR3 region has 14 residues. V was cut by 2 bases and J by 3 bases, with 7 bases left in between. The CDR3 reads CASSLTVYTGELFF. CDR3 bases: TGTGCCAGCAGCTTAACGGTGTACACCGGGGAGCTGTTTTTT.

This clonotype was counted between two and nine times. The rearrangement joins TRBV2 to TRBJ1-1, with D possibly being TRBD1 (5 bases). V was pared by 5 bases and J by 4 bases, with 14 bases between. Germline V gives CDR1 SNHLY, CDR2 FYNNEI. The CDR3 loop spans 14 amino acids. CDR3: CASSRGGAGTEAFF. Here the CDR3 DNA reads TGTGCCAGCAGTCGTGGAGGGGCTGGCACTGAAGCTTTCTTT.

The gene calls are TRBV10-3 and TRBJ2-7; 8 nucleotides match TRBD1. CDR1 and CDR2 (germline): ENHRY, SYGVKD. The junction had 8 bases not matched to a gene; V was cut back by 3 bases and J by 4 bases. The CDR3 spans 15 residues. CDR3 in amino acids: CAISESGTGTYEQYF. CDR3 nucleotide sequence: TGTGCCATCAGTGAATCCGGGACAGGAACTTACGAGCAGTACTTC.

The chain recombines TRBV20-1 with TRBJ2-3, with D possibly matching TRBD1 (6 bases). V shed 3 bases and J shed 2 bases, with 24 bases lying between them. Germline V gives CDR1 DFQATT, CDR2 SNEGSKA (reference sequence). This CDR3 contains 18 residues. CDR3 residues: CSASGPGHMTKNTDTQYF. In DNA, the CDR3 is TGCAGTGCTAGTGGACCGGGACATATGACAAAAAACACAGATACGCAGTATTTT.

This sequence joins TRBV29-1 and TRBJ2-3; D unresolved. The germline V gene has CDR1 SQVTM and CDR2 ANQGSEA. V was clipped by 0 bases and J by 0 bases, with 10 bases between them. The CDR3 loop spans 15 amino acids. DNA of the CDR3: TGCAGCGTTGAAGATCGGAGACCTAGCACAGATACGCAGTATTTT. Translated, it gives CSVEDRRPSTDTQYF.

This clonotype was found a few times. The V gene is TRBV7-8, the J gene TRBJ2-5, with TRBD2 matching over 11 bases. The CDR3 extends over 16 amino acids. In germline, CDR1 is SGHVS, CDR2 FQNEAQ. J was trimmed by 5 bases and V by 1 base; bases with no gene match: 6. CDR3 in DNA: TGTGCCAGCAGCTTAGAAATAGCGGGGGGGTGGGAGACCCAGTACTTC. It specifies CASSLEIAGGWETQYF.

The chain carries TRBV5-3 and TRBJ1-5; D gene unclear. TRBV5-3 is an ORF for which the function is uncertain. Trimming stripped 3 bases from V and 5 bases from J, with 18 bases between. The CDR3 spans 16 residues. In nucleotides, the CDR3 is TGTGCCAGAAGCTGGGGTCCGGGCCTTCCCGATCAGCCCCAGCATTTT. Protein: CARSWGPGLPDQPQHF.

Only a few counts were recorded for this clonotype. The chain couples TRBV28 to TRBJ2-7, with TRBD2 as a possible D gene (7 bases). The ends were cut back, 3 bases at V and 6 bases at J, with 15 bases in the middle. Germline V CDR1 and CDR2: MDHEN, SYDVKM. This CDR3 comprises 14 residues. The CDR3 DNA reads TGTGCCAGCAGTTTCGCGGGGGCAGCTATCGAGCAGTACTTC. It codes for CASSFAGAAIEQYF.

This chain connects TRBV6-5 to TRBJ1-2, with D hard to call. Germline V CDR1 and CDR2: MNHEY, SVGAGI. This CDR3 region has 13 residues. Trimming removed 0 bases at V and 8 bases at J, with 10 bases between. The CDR3 nucleotides read TGTGCCAGCAGTTACTCGAAAGCGGGGGGCTACACCTTC. Its protein product is CASSYSKAGGYTF.

The CDR3 sequence is CASSLVLGNEQFF. The CDR3 region has the DNA TGTGCCAGCAGCTTAGTGCTAGGCAATGAGCAGTTCTTC. The chain combines TRBV7-9 with TRBJ2-1; D is uncertain. Trimming cost V 1 base and J 6 bases, with 7 bases left between them. The CDR3 covers 13 residues. In germline, CDR1 is SEHNR, CDR2 FQNEAQ (reference sequence).

This clonotype has a handful of counts. The chain recombines TRBV3-1 with TRBJ1-3; D is undetermined. Germline V lookup: CDR1 LGHDT, CDR2 YNNKEL (reference sequence). Trimming pared 0 bases from V and 0 bases from J, leaving 6 bases between. The CDR3 covers 15 residues. CDR3 residues: CASSQDRGSGNTIYF. The CDR3 region has the DNA TGTGCCAGCAGCCAAGATCGCGGCTCTGGAAACACCATATATTTT.

This clonotype was counted between two and nine times. The chain carries TRBV20-1 and TRBJ2-1; no firm D call. Trimming stripped 3 bases from V and 8 bases from J, with 20 bases between. The germline gives CDR1 DFQATT, CDR2 SNEGSKA (reference sequence). The CDR3 length is 15 residues. CDR3 in DNA: TGCAGTGCTAGGCCCGTGGACCCTCAACTGGATGAGCAGTTCTTC. Amino acid sequence: CSARPVDPQLDEQFF.

This clonotype has a count of ten or more. V and J are TRBV7-2 and TRBJ1-5; the D is unclear. V shed 2 bases and J shed 0 bases, with 11 bases lying between them. The CDR3 has 16 amino acids. CDR1 SGHTA and CDR2 FQGNSA come from the germline V gene. DNA for the CDR3: TGTGCCAGCAGCTTAAGAGGGATTTATAGCAATCAGCCCCAGCATTTT. It specifies CASSLRGIYSNQPQHF.

The chain links TRBV29-1 to TRBJ1-2; D remains unclear. V was shortened by 3 bases and J by 4 bases, with 12 bases between the two germline ends. The length of the CDR3 is 13 residues. Germline values: CDR1 SQVTM, CDR2 ANQGSEA. CDR3 region: CSVELEGLYGYTF. CDR3 bases: TGCAGCGTTGAGTTGGAGGGCCTCTATGGCTACACCTTC.

This clonotype was seen ten or more times. The chain uses TRBV15 and TRBJ2-7; D may be TRBD2 (5 bases). The length of the CDR3 is 13 residues. V was cut by 4 bases and J by 3 bases, with 10 bases left in between. Germline V gene sequence: CDR1 LNHNV, CDR2 YYDKDF (reference sequence). The CDR3 DNA sequence: TGTGCCACCAGCACGGGGAAAAACTACGAGCAGTACTTC. This encodes CATSTGKNYEQYF.

This clonotype turned up a few times. The rearrangement joins TRBV28 to TRBJ2-7; TRBD1 agrees at 7 bases. The V segment lost 4 bases and the J segment 5 bases; nucleotides outside the gene matches: 2. CDR1 MDHEN and CDR2 SYDVKM come from the germline V gene. This CDR3 has 12 amino acids. The DNA of the CDR3 is TGTGCCAGCAGTTACAGGGGCGACGAGCAGTACTTC. Translated, it gives CASSYRGDEQYF.